These T cell receptor beta chains were read from a single sample in a study of high-grade serous ovarian cancer treatment subgroups. Profiling relied on immunoSEQ multiplex PCR, and the TCRdb table lists in-frame clones only, not all of them. This repertoire shows some 7,700 clones, 62% found once; its top ten account for 4.5% to 7.5%. The sequenced sample consisted of tumor tissue. The receptor source for this set is a human donor with high-grade serous ovarian cancer. Each CDR3 is given with its conserved first and last residue. The order of the fields is J gene, clone size, D gene, V gene, CDR3 DNA, CDR3 protein. The D gene is left open where the match is weak. Size is omitted from some rows. Given values are once, few, many or a class for expanded clones.

TRBJ1-1	few	-	TRBV6-6	TGTGCCAGCAAAGTCCAGGACACTGAAGCTTTCTTT	CASKVQDTEAFF
TRBJ1-5	-	TRBD1	TRBV28	TGTGCCAGCACCCCAAACAGGGGCAGCAATCAGCCCCAGCATTTT	CASTPNRGSNQPQHF
TRBJ2-5	-	-	TRBV27	TGTGCCAGCAGTTTAAGGGTGCAGGGGTACCAAGAGACCCAGTACTTC	CASSLRVQGYQETQYF
TRBJ2-1	-	-	TRBV6-1	TGTGCCAGCAGTGAAGATATCAGCTCCTACAATGAGCAGTTCTTC	CASSEDISSYNEQFF
TRBJ2-6	few	-	TRBV25-1	TGTGCCAGCAGTCAAGGATATAGCTCTGGGGCCAACGTCCTGACTTTC	CASSQGYSSGANVLTF
TRBJ2-7	-	TRBD2	TRBV7-2	TGTGCCAGCAGTTTTAGCGGGAGCGGATCCTACGAGCAGTACTTC	CASSFSGSGSYEQYF
TRBJ1-6	-	-	TRBV11-3	TGTGCCAGCAGCCGGGGGCAGGTTAATTCACCCCTCCACTTT	CASSRGQVNSPLHF
TRBJ2-1	-	TRBD2	TRBV5-1	TGCGCCAGCAGCTTTTCCTTCGGCGGGAGTATCTATGAGCAGTTCTTC	CASSFSFGGSIYEQFF
TRBJ2-3	few	TRBD2	TRBV7-6	TGTGCCAGCAGCTTACTGTCTAGCGGGAGAGATACGCAGTATTTT	CASSLLSSGRDTQYF
TRBJ2-2	-	-	TRBV5-1	TGCGCCAGCAGCTGGGACACTTCGAACACCGGGGAGCTGTTTTTT	CASSWDTSNTGELFF
TRBJ1-2	-	-	TRBV5-4	TGTGCCAGCAGCTCAAACGGGGGGTACTATGGCTACACCTTC	CASSSNGGYYGYTF
TRBJ2-4	few	TRBD1	TRBV2	TGTGCCAGCAGGCGGGGACAGGAGCGACTAGCCAAAAACATTCAGTACTTC	CASRRGQERLAKNIQYF
TRBJ2-1	-	-	TRBV2	TGTGCCAGCAGTGAAGGTAGCGGTCTAAATGAGCAGTTCTTC	CASSEGSGLNEQFF
TRBJ2-2	-	-	TRBV11-2	TGTGCCAGCACCCACAGGGCCACCGGGGAGCTGTTTTTT	CASTHRATGELFF
TRBJ1-5	few	-	TRBV10-3	TGTGCCACCGGGGACACCGATCAGCCCCAGCATTTT	CATGDTDQPQHF
TRBJ1-5	once	-	TRBV29-1	TGCAGCGTTGTCGTTCAGGACCCCAATCAGCCCCAGCATTTT	CSVVVQDPNQPQHF
TRBJ1-5	few	-	TRBV28	TGTGCCAGCAGTTTATTGAGGGGGGCCCAGCATTTT	CASSLLRGAQHF
TRBJ1-1	-	-	TRBV9	TGTGCCAGCAGCGTAGGTCCGAACACTGAAGCTTTCTTT	CASSVGPNTEAFF
TRBJ1-2	few	-	TRBV28	TGTGCCAGCAGTCCACAGATCTACTATGGCTACACCTTC	CASSPQIYYGYTF
TRBJ1-5	-	-	TRBV2	TGTGCCAGCAGTGGGGATCGGACAGGCAATCAGCCCCAGCATTTT	CASSGDRTGNQPQHF
TRBJ2-1	-	-	TRBV11-1	TGTGCCAGCAGCTACCGTAGCCATGAGCAGTTCTTC	CASSYRSHEQFF
TRBJ1-2	-	TRBD1	TRBV6-1	TGTGCCAGCAGTGATGACAGGGCATCATTATATGGCTACACCTTC	CASSDDRASLYGYTF
TRBJ1-5	-	-	TRBV13	TGTGCCAGCAGGTCCCAGGACCTTAGCAATCAGCCCCAGCATTTT	CASRSQDLSNQPQHF
TRBJ1-2	-	-	TRBV7-9	TGTGCCAGCAGCCGCCCAGGGGACTATGGCTACACCTTC	CASSRPGDYGYTF
TRBJ2-1	few	TRBD2	TRBV4-2	TGTGCCAGCAGCCAGGCTGGACTAGCGGGAGCCCCGGGGGAGGAGCAGTTCTTC	CASSQAGLAGAPGEEQFF
TRBJ2-7	-	TRBD1	TRBV7-7	TGTGCCAGCAGCCGGACCCCATTCAGGGGGATCGTCTACGAGCAGTACTTC	CASSRTPFRGIVYEQYF
TRBJ2-3	-	-	TRBV14	TGTGCCAGCAGCCCATTAGCGGCTAGCACAGATACGCAGTATTTT	CASSPLAASTDTQYF
TRBJ1-1	-	-	TRBV19	TGTGCCAGTAGTAATACGGGCGGCACTGAAGCTTTCTTT	CASSNTGGTEAFF
TRBJ1-5	-	-	TRBV6-5	TGTGCCAGCAGTCTCAGGGACAATCAGCCCCAGCATTTT	CASSLRDNQPQHF
TRBJ2-7	-	-	TRBV14	TGTGCCAGCAGCCCCTCCGGGACTCTCGCCTACGAGCAGTACTTC	CASSPSGTLAYEQYF
TRBJ1-2	-	-	TRBV28	TGTGCCAGCAGTTTCAAGGCCCATGGCTACACCTTC	CASSFKAHGYTF
TRBJ1-5	large	-	TRBV7-8	TGTGCCAGCAGCTCCTCCTCCCAGGGCCAGCCCCAGCATTTT	CASSSSSQGQPQHF
TRBJ1-2	-	-	TRBV30	TGTGCCTGGAGTGTACCTGGGAACTATGGCTACACCTTC	CAWSVPGNYGYTF
TRBJ2-7	once	-	TRBV7-9	TGTGCCAGCAGCTTGACCGGGACTGGCCGTTACGAGCAGTACTTC	CASSLTGTGRYEQYF
TRBJ2-5	few	-	TRBV5-1	TGCGCCAGCAGTATAACAGAGACCCAGTACTTC	CASSITETQYF
TRBJ2-5	-	TRBD1	TRBV11-3	TGTGCCAGCAGCTCAGGGACAGGGAGGAGCGAGACCCAGTACTTC	CASSSGTGRSETQYF
TRBJ1-5	once	-	TRBV6-5	TGTGCCAGCAGTTATAGTGGGGGCAATCAGCCCCAGCATTTT	CASSYSGGNQPQHF
TRBJ2-7	-	TRBD2	TRBV27	TGTGCCAGCAGCCGCGGACTAGCGGGAGGGCACGAGCAGTACTTC	CASSRGLAGGHEQYF
TRBJ2-3	-	-	TRBV27	TGTGCCAGCAGCCCGGGGATACATGGCACAGATACGCAGTATTTT	CASSPGIHGTDTQYF
TRBJ1-1	-	-	TRBV19	TGTGCCAGTAGTATTGGACGGGGGAACACTGAAGCTTTCTTT	CASSIGRGNTEAFF
TRBJ1-1	-	-	TRBV6-5	TGTGCCAGCAGTTACAACAGGGCGGGAACTGAAGCTTTCTTT	CASSYNRAGTEAFF
TRBJ1-1	few	-	TRBV29-1	TGCAGCGCCGGGGGCCCTTATTTAGGTGAAGCTTTCTTT	CSAGGPYLGEAFF
TRBJ2-5	-	-	TRBV20-1	TGCAGTTTAGGACCCCGAGGGACCCAGTACTTC	CSLGPRGTQYF
TRBJ1-1	few	-	TRBV27	TGTGCCAGCAGTTTATGGGGGAACACTGAAGCTTTCTTT	CASSLWGNTEAFF
TRBJ2-7	-	-	TRBV19	TGTGCCAGTAGCCGAAGACAGGAGAAGCAGTACTTC	CASSRRQEKQYF
TRBJ2-7	medium-sized	TRBD2	TRBV4-2	TGTGCCAGCAGCCAAGAATCGAGCGGGAGGGCCGGGGAGCAGTACTTC	CASSQESSGRAGEQYF
TRBJ1-4	-	-	TRBV6-5	TGTGCCAGCAGTTATCCGGGGTCGGTGAAACTGTTTTTT	CASSYPGSVKLFF
TRBJ2-1	-	-	TRBV5-6	TGTGCCAGCAGCCTGGGGGGTAGAGTCGCAGGGTTCTTC	CASSLGGRVAGFF
TRBJ2-1	once	-	TRBV27	TGTGCCAGCAGGCTCCCGGGACCCCACAATGAGCAGTTCTTC	CASRLPGPHNEQFF
TRBJ1-5	-	-	TRBV6-6	TGTGCCAGCAGTTACGCGGCAGCCTCGAGCAATCAGCCCCAGCATTTT	CASSYAAASSNQPQHF
TRBJ1-2	-	-	TRBV28	TGTGCCAGCATTCCCCTCGTCGGGAGGATTGGATTGAGGGGCTACACCTTC	CASIPLVGRIGLRGYTF
TRBJ2-5	once	-	TRBV27	TGTGCCAGCAGTTTAGCCGGACCTTCCCTTCAAGAGACCCAGTACTTC	CASSLAGPSLQETQYF
TRBJ2-1	-	TRBD2	TRBV28	TGTGCCAGCATCCAGGCGACTAGCGGGAGACCTGAGCAGTTCTTC	CASIQATSGRPEQFF
TRBJ1-3	few	-	TRBV9	TGTGCCAGCAGCGTAGGGGGGATCTCTGGAAACACCATATATTTT	CASSVGGISGNTIYF